These 15 T cell receptor beta chains were all obtained from the same sample, sequenced in a study of blood T cells in healthy people across ages. Together with a sample-barcoded 5' primer, a J-beta primer mix was included in a second PCR lasting about 6 to 11 cycles. In TCRdb, the 5' RACE reads were re-called with MiXCR into one record per CDR3 protein. The data contain 600,000 to 800,000 distinct CDR3 sequences, approximately 52% of them singletons. Source material: blood. The source of these receptors is an elderly woman in good health.

The chain is built from TRBV10-3 and TRBJ2-3, with D maybe TRBD2 (6 bases). This CDR3 is 14 amino acids long. Germline V CDR1 and CDR2: ENHRY, SYGVKD. Deletions cut 8 bases from V and 2 bases from J, with 14 bases between. The CDR3 region is CAIGGGGNTDTQYF. The CDR3 coding sequence is TGTGCCATCGGGGGAGGAGGCAACACAGATACGCAGTATTTT.

Regarding this clonotype: At one end, the junction sequence differs from germline, possibly due to a read error. The V gene is TRBV12-3 or TRBV12-4, the J gene TRBJ2-7, with D hard to call. The DNA end is more similar to TRBJ2-5, so the J call may be wrong. This CDR3 contains 14 residues. The CDR3 loop is CASTTRVEQGTQYF. The CDR3 DNA sequence: TGTGCCAGCACCACCCGGGTCGAACAAGGGACCCAGTACTTC.

The J gene is TRBJ2-1, the V gene TRBV9; unclear D gene. V lost 3 bases and J 0 bases, leaving 10 bases between the germline ends. Germline V gene data show CDR1 as SGDLS and CDR2 as YYNGEE. This CDR3 is 15 amino acids long. CDR3 region: CASSEGPGSYNEQFF. CDR3 DNA: TGTGCCAGCAGCGAAGGACCGGGCTCCTACAATGAGCAGTTCTTC.

As DNA, the CDR3 is TGTGCCAGCGCTCGCGACAGGGCATCCTACAATGAGCAGTTCTTC. Protein product: CASARDRASYNEQFF. The gene calls are TRBV7-2 and TRBJ2-1; 7 bases map to TRBD1. Germline lookup yields CDR1 SGHTA and CDR2 FQGNSA. The CDR3 is 15 amino acids. V lost 8 bases and J lost 1; bases outside the gene matches: 8.

There are many counts of this clonotype. The V gene is TRBV27, the J gene TRBJ2-7; D is possibly TRBD1 (6 bases). Trimming removed 3 bases at V and 5 bases at J, with 8 bases between. The CDR3 totals 12 residues. Germline values: CDR1 MNHEY, CDR2 SMNVEV (reference sequence). CDR3 bases: TGTGCCAGCAGTTTCGGACAGAACGAGCAGTACTTC. It yields the protein CASSFGQNEQYF.

In this sample, this clonotype turned up many times. The chain carries TRBV7-9 and TRBJ2-5; D gene uncertain. This CDR3 has 12 residues. Germline CDR1 is SEHNR and CDR2 is FQNEAQ (reference sequence). V was cut by 8 bases and J by 0 bases, with 7 bases left in between. For the CDR3, the DNA is TGTGCCAGCGGGCAGAACCAAGAGACCCAGTACTTC. Translated: CASGQNQETQYF. Filled out from reference TRBV7-9 and TRBJ2-5, the complete variable domain reads DTGVSQNPRHKITKRGQNVTFRCDPISEHNRLYWYRQTLGQGPEFLTYFQNEAQLEKSRLLSDRFSAERPKGSFSTLEIQRTEQGDSAMYLCASGQNQETQYFGPGTRLLVL.

This chain links TRBV30 with TRBJ1-2, with no clear D. This CDR3 has 14 amino acids. CDR1 and CDR2 (germline): GTSNPN, SVGIG (reference sequence). The germline V and J ends were trimmed by 8 bases and 5 bases, with 21 bases remaining between them. The CDR3 DNA is TGTGCCGGACGGGGAGCTCAGCTAAAATATGGCTACACCTTC. Its protein is CAGRGAQLKYGYTF.

As concerns this clonotype: A read error may explain this, as a much larger clone is one base away. The chain employs TRBV24-1 and TRBJ2-7; 8 bases are shared with TRBD2. The junction had 13 bases not matched to a gene; V was cut back by 6 bases and J by 7 bases. Germline V gene lookup returns CDR1 KGHDR and CDR2 SFDVKD. This CDR3 comprises 15 residues. CDR3 region: CATSRTGTRHNEQYF. Written as DNA, the CDR3 is TGTGCCACCAGTCGAACCGGGACTAGGCACAATGAGCAGTACTTC.

Only one count was recorded for this clonotype. CDR3 sequence reads: CASSLGFNNEQFF. The CDR3 DNA sequence: TGTGCCAGCAGTTTAGGGTTCAACAATGAGCAGTTCTTC. The chain combines TRBV28 with TRBJ2-1; the D is unclear. Germline V lookup: CDR1 MDHEN, CDR2 SYDVKM. The V gene lost 2 bases and the J gene lost 5 bases, with 7 bases spanning the gap. The CDR3 runs 13 residues.

The J gene is TRBJ1-2, the V gene TRBV2; 8 bases map to TRBD1. The J segment lost 6 bases and the V segment lost 8 bases, leaving 8 bases of the junction unmatched. CDR1 and CDR2 from the germline V gene are SNHLY and FYNNEI. The CDR3 loop spans 13 amino acids. CDR3 in amino acids: CASGQGAMNGYTF. In DNA, the CDR3 is TGTGCCAGCGGGCAGGGGGCGATGAATGGCTACACCTTC.

This clonotype has a handful of counts. The V and J genes are TRBV20-1 and TRBJ2-5; D is undetermined. V was clipped by 6 bases and J by 11 bases, with 25 bases between them. Germline V lookup: CDR1 DFQATT, CDR2 SNEGSKA (reference sequence). The CDR3 is 14 residues long. CDR3 sequence (DNA): TGCAGTGCCCCCCGGGCGCTCGCCTACAATGAGCAGTACTTC. It yields the protein CSAPRALAYNEQYF.

About this clonotype: The junction departs from germline at one end; a sequencing error may be responsible. V usage is TRBV20-1 and J usage is TRBJ1-5; no clear D gene. CDR3 length equals 11 residues. Germline CDR1 is DFQATT and CDR2 is SNEGSKA (reference sequence). CDR3 region: CSASQNQLQHF. In DNA, the CDR3 is TGCAGTGCTAGTCAGAATCAGCTCCAGCATTTT.

This chain connects TRBV9 to TRBJ2-5, with D unclear. With 0 bases removed from V and 1 base from J, the gap between germline ends came to 7 bases. CDR3 size: 14 residues. CDR1 is SGDLS, CDR2 YYNGEE, per germline. The CDR3 protein is CASSVGQLQETQYF. The CDR3 DNA sequence: TGTGCCAGCAGCGTAGGGCAGCTCCAAGAGACCCAGTACTTC.

This clonotype has a handful of counts. A much larger clone sits a single nucleotide away, making a read error possible. This chain connects TRBV20-1 to TRBJ2-1; D gene uncertain. The CDR3 has 11 amino acids. Trimming shortened V by 6 bases and J by 2 bases, and 5 bases separated the two germline ends. Germline V gives CDR1 DFQATT, CDR2 SNEGSKA (reference sequence). CDR3 DNA sequence: TGCAGTGCCGACCCCTACAATGAGCAGTTCTTC. This sequence encodes CSADPYNEQFF.

This clonotype has only a few counts. The gene calls are TRBV14 and TRBJ1-6; D remains ambiguous. V shed 3 bases and J shed 4 bases, with 7 bases lying between them. The germline V gene encodes CDR1 SGHDN and CDR2 FVKESK. This CDR3 is 14 amino acids long. In nucleotides, the CDR3 is TGTGCCAGCAGCCAGGAGGGTTATAATTCACCCCTCCACTTT. It is translated as CASSQEGYNSPLHF.